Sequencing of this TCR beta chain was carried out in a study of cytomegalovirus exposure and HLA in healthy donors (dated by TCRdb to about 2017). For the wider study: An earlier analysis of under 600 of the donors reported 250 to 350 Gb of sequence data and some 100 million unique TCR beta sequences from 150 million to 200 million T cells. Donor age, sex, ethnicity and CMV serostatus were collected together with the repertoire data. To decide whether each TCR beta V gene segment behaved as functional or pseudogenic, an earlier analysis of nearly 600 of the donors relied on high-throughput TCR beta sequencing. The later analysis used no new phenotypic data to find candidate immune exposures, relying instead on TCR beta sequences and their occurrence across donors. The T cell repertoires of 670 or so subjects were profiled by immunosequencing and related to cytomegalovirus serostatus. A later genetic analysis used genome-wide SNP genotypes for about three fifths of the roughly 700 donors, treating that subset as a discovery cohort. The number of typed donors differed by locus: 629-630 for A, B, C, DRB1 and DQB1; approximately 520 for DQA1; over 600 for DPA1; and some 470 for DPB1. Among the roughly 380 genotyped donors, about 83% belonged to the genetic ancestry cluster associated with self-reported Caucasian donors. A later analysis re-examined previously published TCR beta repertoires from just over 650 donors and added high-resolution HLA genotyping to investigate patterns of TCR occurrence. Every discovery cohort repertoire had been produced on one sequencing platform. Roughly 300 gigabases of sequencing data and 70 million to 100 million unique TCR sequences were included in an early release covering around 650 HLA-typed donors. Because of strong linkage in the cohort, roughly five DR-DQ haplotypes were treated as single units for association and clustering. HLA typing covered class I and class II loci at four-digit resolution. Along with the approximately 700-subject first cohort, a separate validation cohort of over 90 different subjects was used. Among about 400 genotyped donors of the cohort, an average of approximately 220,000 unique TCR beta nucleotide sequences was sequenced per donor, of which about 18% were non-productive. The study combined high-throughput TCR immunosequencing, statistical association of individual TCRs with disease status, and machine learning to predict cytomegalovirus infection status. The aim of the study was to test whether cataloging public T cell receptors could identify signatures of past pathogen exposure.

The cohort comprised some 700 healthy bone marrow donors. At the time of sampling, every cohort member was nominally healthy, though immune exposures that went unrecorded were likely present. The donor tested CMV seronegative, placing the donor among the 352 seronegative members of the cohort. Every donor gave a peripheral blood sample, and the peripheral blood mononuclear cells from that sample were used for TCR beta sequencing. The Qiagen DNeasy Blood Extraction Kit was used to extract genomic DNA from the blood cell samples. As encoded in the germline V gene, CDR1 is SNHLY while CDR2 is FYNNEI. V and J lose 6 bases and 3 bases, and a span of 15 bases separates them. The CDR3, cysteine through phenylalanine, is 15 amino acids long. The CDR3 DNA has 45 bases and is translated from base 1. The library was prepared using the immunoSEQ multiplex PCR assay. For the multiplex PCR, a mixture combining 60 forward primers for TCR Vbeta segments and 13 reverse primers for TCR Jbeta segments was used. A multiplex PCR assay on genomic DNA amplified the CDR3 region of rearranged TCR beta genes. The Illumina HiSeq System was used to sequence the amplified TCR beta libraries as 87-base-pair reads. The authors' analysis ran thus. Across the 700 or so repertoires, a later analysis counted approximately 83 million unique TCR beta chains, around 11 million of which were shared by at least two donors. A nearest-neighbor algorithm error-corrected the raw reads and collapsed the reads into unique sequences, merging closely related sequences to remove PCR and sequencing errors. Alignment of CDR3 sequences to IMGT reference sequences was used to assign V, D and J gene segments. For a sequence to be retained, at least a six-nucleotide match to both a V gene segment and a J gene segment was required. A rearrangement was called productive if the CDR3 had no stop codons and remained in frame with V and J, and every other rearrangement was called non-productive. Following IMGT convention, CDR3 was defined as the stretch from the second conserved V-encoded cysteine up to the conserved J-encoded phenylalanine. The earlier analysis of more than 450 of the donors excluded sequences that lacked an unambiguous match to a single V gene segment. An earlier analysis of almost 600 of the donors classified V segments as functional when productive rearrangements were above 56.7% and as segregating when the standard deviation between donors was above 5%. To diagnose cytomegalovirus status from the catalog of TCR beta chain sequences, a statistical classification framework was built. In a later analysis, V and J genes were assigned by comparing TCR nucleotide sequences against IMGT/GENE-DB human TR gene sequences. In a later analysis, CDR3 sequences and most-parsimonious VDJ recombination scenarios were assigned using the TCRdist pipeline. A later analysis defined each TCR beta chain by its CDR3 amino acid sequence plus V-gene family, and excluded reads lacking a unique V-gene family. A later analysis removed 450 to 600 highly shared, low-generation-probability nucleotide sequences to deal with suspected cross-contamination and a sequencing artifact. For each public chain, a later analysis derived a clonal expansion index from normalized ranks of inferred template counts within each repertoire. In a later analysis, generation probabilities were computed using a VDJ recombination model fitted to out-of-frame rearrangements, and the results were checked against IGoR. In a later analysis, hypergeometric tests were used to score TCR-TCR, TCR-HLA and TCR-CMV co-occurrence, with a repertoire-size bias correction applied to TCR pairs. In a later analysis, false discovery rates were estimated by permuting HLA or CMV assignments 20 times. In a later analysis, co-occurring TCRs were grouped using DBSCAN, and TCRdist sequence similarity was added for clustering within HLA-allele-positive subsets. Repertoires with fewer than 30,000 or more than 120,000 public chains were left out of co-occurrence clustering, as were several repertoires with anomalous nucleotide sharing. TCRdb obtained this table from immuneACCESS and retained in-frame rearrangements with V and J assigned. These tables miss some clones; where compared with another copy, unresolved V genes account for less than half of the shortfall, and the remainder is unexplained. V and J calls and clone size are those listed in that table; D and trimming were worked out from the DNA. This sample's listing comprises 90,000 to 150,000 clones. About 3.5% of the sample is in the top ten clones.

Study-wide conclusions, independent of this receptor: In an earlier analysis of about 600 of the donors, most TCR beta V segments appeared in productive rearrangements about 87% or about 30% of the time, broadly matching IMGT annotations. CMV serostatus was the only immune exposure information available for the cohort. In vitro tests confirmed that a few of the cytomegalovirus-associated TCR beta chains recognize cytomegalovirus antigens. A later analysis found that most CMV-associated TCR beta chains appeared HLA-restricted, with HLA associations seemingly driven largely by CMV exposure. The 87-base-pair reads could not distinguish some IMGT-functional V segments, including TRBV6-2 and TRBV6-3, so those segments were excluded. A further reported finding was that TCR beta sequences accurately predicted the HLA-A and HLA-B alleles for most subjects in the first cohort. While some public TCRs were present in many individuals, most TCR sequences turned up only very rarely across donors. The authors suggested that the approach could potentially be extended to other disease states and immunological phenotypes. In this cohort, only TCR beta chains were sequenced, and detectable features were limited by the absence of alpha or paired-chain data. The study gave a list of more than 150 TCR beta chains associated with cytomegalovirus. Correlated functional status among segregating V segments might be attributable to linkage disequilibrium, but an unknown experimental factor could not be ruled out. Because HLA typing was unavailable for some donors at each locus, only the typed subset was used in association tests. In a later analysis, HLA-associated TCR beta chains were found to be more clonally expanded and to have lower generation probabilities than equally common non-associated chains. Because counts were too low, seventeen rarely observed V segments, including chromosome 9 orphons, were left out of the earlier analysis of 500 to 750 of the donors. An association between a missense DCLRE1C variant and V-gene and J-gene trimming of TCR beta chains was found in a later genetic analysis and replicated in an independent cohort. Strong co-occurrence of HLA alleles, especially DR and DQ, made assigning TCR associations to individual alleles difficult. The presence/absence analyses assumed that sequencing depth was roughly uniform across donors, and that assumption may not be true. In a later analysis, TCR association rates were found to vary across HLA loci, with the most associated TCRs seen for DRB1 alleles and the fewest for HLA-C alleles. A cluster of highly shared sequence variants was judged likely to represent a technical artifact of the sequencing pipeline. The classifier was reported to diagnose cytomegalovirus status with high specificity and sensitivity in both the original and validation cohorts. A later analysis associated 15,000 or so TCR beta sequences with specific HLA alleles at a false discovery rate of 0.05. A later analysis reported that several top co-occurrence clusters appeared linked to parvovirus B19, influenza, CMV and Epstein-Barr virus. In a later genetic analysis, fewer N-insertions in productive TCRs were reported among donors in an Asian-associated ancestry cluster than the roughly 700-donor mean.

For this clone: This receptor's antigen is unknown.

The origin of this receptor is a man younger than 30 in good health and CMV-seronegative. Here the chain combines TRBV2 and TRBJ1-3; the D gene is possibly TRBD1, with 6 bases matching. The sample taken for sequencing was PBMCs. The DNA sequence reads TGTGCCAGCAGCCAACAGGGCTTCGGTGGAAACACCATATATTTT. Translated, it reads CASSQQGFGGNTIYF.